These 20 T cell receptor beta chains came from one sample sequenced in a study of blood T cell repertoires in COVID-19. Sequenced by immunoSEQ multiplex PCR; TCRdb stores in-frame clones only, minus some. Of 32,000 or so clones listed, around nine tenths are singletons. What was sequenced was peripheral blood. The source of these receptors is a man in his sixties or seventies with acute or convalescent COVID-19.

The V call is TRBV3-1 (or the pseudogene TRBV3-2), the J call TRBJ1-4; D may be TRBD1 (5 bases). Germline lookup yields CDR1 LGHDT and CDR2 YNNKEL (reference sequence). The CDR3 consists of 15 residues. Trimming shortened V by 5 bases and J by 8 bases, and 18 bases separated the two germline ends. CDR3 residues: CASSSTRGSGEKLFF. CDR3 coding DNA: TGTGCCAGCAGCTCTACACGGGGGTCAGGAGAAAAACTGTTTTTT.

The chain is built from TRBV2 and TRBJ1-1; D perhaps matches TRBD1 (6 bases). Trimming shortened V by 8 bases and J by 4 bases, and 17 bases separated the two germline ends. This CDR3 comprises 14 residues. Looked up from germline, CDR1 is SNHLY and CDR2 is FYNNEI. The CDR3 protein is CASGIVRGSTEAFF. The CDR3 DNA sequence: TGTGCCAGCGGGATCGTCAGGGGCTCCACTGAAGCTTTCTTT.

This clone was counted only a few times. This chain joins TRBV7-9 and TRBJ2-1; D might be TRBD2 (6 bases). This CDR3 has 15 amino acids. With 0 bases removed from V and 8 bases from J, the gap between germline ends came to 14 bases. From germline, CDR1 is SEHNR and CDR2 FQNEAQ (reference sequence). The CDR3 coding sequence is TGTGCCAGCAGCTTAGCGGTGTCGGGAGCTGATGAGCAGTTCTTC. It translates to CASSLAVSGADEQFF.

This clone has just one count. The rearrangement links TRBV6-6 to TRBJ2-4, with a weak D call TRBD1 (6 bases). The ends were cut back, 3 bases at V and 9 bases at J, with 18 bases in the middle. The CDR3 is 15 amino acids. CDR1 is MNHNY and CDR2 is SVGAGI in the germline V gene (reference sequence). This CDR3 reads CASSYLEQGGAIQYF. CDR3 coding DNA: TGTGCCAGCAGTTATTTGGAACAGGGTGGAGCCATTCAGTACTTC.

This clone was observed a single time. The V call is TRBV6-5, the J call TRBJ2-5, with TRBD2 matching 7 bases. Germline CDR1 MNHEY, CDR2 SVGAGI. The length of the CDR3 is 14 residues. The junction had 6 bases not matched to a gene; V was cut back by 5 bases and J by 3 bases. CDR3 sequence reads: CASSTWTSKETQYF. The CDR3 nucleotides are TGTGCCAGCAGTACCTGGACTAGTAAAGAGACCCAGTACTTC.

V gene TRBV3-1 (or the pseudogene TRBV3-2) combines with J gene TRBJ2-2; D not certain. The ends were cut back, 0 bases at V and 6 bases at J, with 11 bases in the middle. This CDR3 has 15 residues. CDR1 and CDR2 (germline): LGHDT, YNNKEL (reference sequence). The CDR3 DNA reads as TGTGCCAGCAGCCAAGATTTGGCCCGATCCGGGGAGCTGTTTTTT. Protein: CASSQDLARSGELFF.

V is TRBV5-4 and J is TRBJ1-2, with 8 bases aligning to TRBD1. The CDR3 sequence is 16 residues long. Germline assignment: CDR1 SGHNT and CDR2 YYREEE (reference sequence). The V and J ends lost 0 bases and 4 bases, in that order; junction bases with no gene match: 8. For the CDR3, the DNA is TGTGCCAGCAGCTTGGCCAGCGGACAGGGAATCTATGGCTACACCTTC. This gives the protein CASSLASGQGIYGYTF.

The rearrangement uses TRBV30 and TRBJ2-3; TRBD2 matches at 10 bases. Germline assignment: CDR1 GTSNPN and CDR2 SVGIG (reference sequence). This CDR3 has 15 residues. Unmatched junction bases numbered 4, after V lost 1 base and J lost 3 bases. The CDR3 loop reads CAWSGLAGVTDTQYF. CDR3 in DNA: TGTGCCTGGAGTGGGCTAGCGGGGGTGACAGATACGCAGTATTTT.

The chain carries TRBV28 and TRBJ1-1, with D possibly TRBD1 on 5 matching bases. V was shortened by 9 bases and J by 0 bases, with 14 bases between the two germline ends. The CDR3 is 14 amino acids. The germline V gene has CDR1 MDHEN and CDR2 SYDVKM. The CDR3 sequence: CASWSQGMNTEAFF. For the CDR3, the DNA is TGTGCCAGTTGGTCTCAGGGCATGAACACTGAAGCTTTCTTT.

In this sample, this clone turned up a few times. The genes are TRBV21-1 and TRBJ1-1; TRBD1 is the table's D call and was not checked against the DNA. TRBV21-1 is tagged as a pseudogene. The CDR3 sequence is 17 residues long. CDR3 nucleotide sequence: TGTGCCAGCAGCAAAGCCGAACAGACAGGGTTTGCCACTGAAGCTTTCTTT. Translated: CASSKAEQTGFATEAFF.

This chain uses TRBV5-1 with TRBJ1-1; D unresolved. Germline V lookup: CDR1 SGHRS, CDR2 YFSETQ. Trimming stripped 2 bases from V and 4 bases from J, with 9 bases between. This CDR3 is built from 13 residues. Here the CDR3 reads CASSFAGTTEAFF. CDR3 DNA sequence: TGCGCCAGCAGCTTCGCGGGTACCACTGAAGCTTTCTTT.

The chain carries TRBV7-6 and TRBJ2-3, with D perhaps TRBD2 (7 bases). The V gene lost 1 base and the J gene lost 1 base, with 12 bases spanning the gap. This CDR3 has 16 residues. Germline assignment: CDR1 SGHVS and CDR2 FNYEAQ. Here the CDR3 reads CASSLVAGAGTDTQYF. The CDR3, as DNA: TGTGCCAGCAGCTTAGTGGCGGGGGCCGGCACAGATACGCAGTATTTT.

The genes are TRBV29-1 and TRBJ2-2, with D uncertain. This CDR3 contains 13 residues. V was clipped by 2 bases and J by 4 bases, with 8 bases between them. Germline CDR1 and CDR2: SQVTM and ANQGSEA. The CDR3 protein is CSVEIFSTGELFF. For the CDR3, the DNA is TGCAGCGTTGAAATATTCAGCACCGGGGAGCTGTTTTTT.

CDR3 residues: CASSLNRVSGNTIYF. The CDR3, as DNA: TGTGCCAGCAGTCTGAACAGGGTATCTGGAAACACCATATATTTT. The chain uses TRBV28 and TRBJ1-3; maybe TRBD1 (6 bases). Trimming left V 5 bases short and J 1 base short, with 12 bases between. This CDR3 is 15 amino acids long. Germline V gene data show CDR1 as MDHEN and CDR2 as SYDVKM.

The chain is built from TRBV11-2 and TRBJ2-1; 9 bases line up with TRBD2. CDR3 size: 14 residues. V trimming: 3 bases; J trimming: 4 bases; junction bases outside the gene matches: 1. Looked up from germline, CDR1 is SGHAT and CDR2 is FQNNGV. The CDR3 coding sequence is TGTGCCAGCAGCTTCAGCGGGAGGTACAATGAGCAGTTCTTC. Protein product: CASSFSGRYNEQFF.

In this sample, this clone turned up a few times. Its ends do not fully match the called genes, so a read error is possible. V usage is TRBV19 and J usage is TRBJ2-6; D is undetermined. Germline V gives CDR1 LNHDA, CDR2 SQIVND (reference sequence). There are 14 residues in the CDR3. The CDR3 reads CASTSQAGANVLTF. The CDR3 nucleotides read TGTGCTAGTACGTCACAAGCTGGGGCCAACGTCCTGACTTTC.

This clone was seen only once. The chain carries TRBV7-8 and TRBJ1-1, with D hard to call. Trimming shortened V by 1 base and J by 1 base, and 16 bases separated the two germline ends. This CDR3 comprises 17 residues. Germline CDR1 SGHVS, CDR2 FQNEAQ. CDR3 in amino acids: CASSLGTARFTNTEAFF. In nucleotides, the CDR3 is TGTGCCAGCAGCTTAGGGACTGCCAGGTTTACGAACACTGAAGCTTTCTTT.

V gene TRBV6-5 combines with J gene TRBJ1-1; D unclear. The V end lost 4 bases, the J end lost 1 base, and 10 bases lay between the germline ends. The germline V gene encodes CDR1 MNHEY and CDR2 SVGAGI. The CDR3 has 14 amino acids. CDR3 region: CASSSTGGNTEAFF. As DNA, the CDR3 is TGTGCCAGCAGTTCCACGGGTGGGAACACTGAAGCTTTCTTT.

The genes are TRBV5-1 and TRBJ1-5, with D unclear. The germline V gene has CDR1 SGHRS and CDR2 YFSETQ. The CDR3 consists of 13 residues. V was clipped by 1 base and J by 3 bases, with 5 bases between them. DNA for the CDR3: TGCGCCAGCAGCTTGCAGGACAATCAGCCCCAGCATTTT. Amino acid sequence: CASSLQDNQPQHF.

The chain is built from TRBV7-2 and TRBJ1-2, with a weak D call TRBD1 (5 bases). Germline CDR1 SGHTA, CDR2 FQGNSA. The CDR3 extends over 13 amino acids. V was pared by 3 bases and J by 6 bases, with 11 bases between. DNA for the CDR3: TGTGCCAGCAGCTTCCAGGGCACGAATGGCTACACCTTC. This codes for CASSFQGTNGYTF.